This record concerns one TCR beta chain sequence. As yet, its antigen is unknown. Within the sample, other DNA sequences also encode this same CDR3. Trimming stripped 3 bases from V and 1 base from J, with 7 bases between. Germline V CDR1 and CDR2: MNHEY, SMNVEV (reference sequence). This CDR3 is 14 amino acids long. The data stem from a study of cytomegalovirus exposure and HLA in healthy donors. PCR primers comprised 60 Vbeta and 13 Jbeta primers. The repertoire was sequenced with immunoSEQ multiplex PCR; TCRdb's copy has only in-frame clones and lacks some. Altogether roughly 100,000 clones are present, approximately 83% being singletons, with the ten largest covering 5% to 6.5%. Study-wide points: Accurate prediction of HLA-A and HLA-B alleles (for most subjects) was reportedly achieved from TCR beta sequences. Earlier analysis looked at TCR beta V segments, and most were productive about 90% or about 30% of the time.

The receptor was derived from a man between 18 and 35 years old in good health and CMV-seronegative. Sequencing was done on a sample of PBMCs. The chain links TRBV27 to TRBJ1-5; D unresolved. CDR3 nucleotides: TGTGCCAGCAGTTTTGGCGGGAGCAATCAGCCCCAGCATTTT. Translated: CASSFGGSNQPQHF.